Below, 16 T cell receptor beta chains from the same sample are listed, as sequenced in a study of T cells expressing NK-cell markers. TCRdb reprocessed the 5' RACE reads, keeping one entry per CDR3 protein, no DNA. The sample shows about 15,000 distinct CDR3 sequences, and approximately 59% sits with its ten largest clones. Sequencing used blood T cells: a sorted CD56 or NKG2C T cell subset, CD4+ or CD8+ T cells, or bulk PBMC T cells (not recorded which). The receptors were sampled from a man aged 18-75 years in good health.

The chain recombines TRBV29-1 with TRBJ2-1; TCRdb selects TRBD1, and the lack of DNA leaves this call unchecked. This CDR3 contains 16 residues. The V gene's germline CDR1 is SQVTM and CDR2 ANQGSEA. This chain's CDR3 is CSVEPQRGLSYNEQFF.

CDR3 residues: CATEDRGNEKLFF. The chain recombines TRBV10-3 with TRBJ1-4; TCRdb gives TRBD1 as the D gene, but with no DNA this cannot be confirmed. This CDR3 comprises 13 residues. Germline-derived CDR1 and CDR2 are ENHRY and SYGVKD.

This chain uses TRBV11-2 with TRBJ2-1; the D call of TRBD2 rests on TCRdb alone, since no DNA is present to check it. Germline V gene sequence: CDR1 SGHAT, CDR2 FQNNGV. The CDR3 has 19 amino acids. CDR3 residues: CASSSQATLLAGVVDEQFF.

The genes are TRBV5-1 and TRBJ2-5; without DNA, the TCRdb call of TRBD1 cannot be checked. CDR1 is SGHRS, CDR2 YFSETQ, per germline. CDR3 length: 15 amino acids. CDR3 sequence reads: CASSFGGAGQETQYF. Looking up the rest from reference TRBV5-1 and TRBJ2-5 gives the full variable domain: KAGVTQTPRYLIKTRGQQVTLSCSPISGHRSVSWYQQTPGQGLQFLFEYFSETQRNKGNFPGRFSGRQFSNSRSEMNVSTLELGDSALYLCASSFGGAGQETQYFGPGTRLLVL.

V usage is TRBV3-1 and J usage is TRBJ1-2; there is no DNA to check the TCRdb D call of TRBD1. The CDR3 totals 13 residues. CDR1 LGHDT and CDR2 YNNKEL come from the germline V gene (reference sequence). Here the CDR3 reads CASSQLGGPGYTF.

The chain links TRBV20-1 to TRBJ2-1; TCRdb picks TRBD1, but there is no DNA to check that call. Germline CDR1 is DFQATT and CDR2 is SNEGSKA (reference sequence). This CDR3 has 16 residues. This CDR3 is CSARHHGQGRGNEQFF.

The chain links TRBV29-1 to TRBJ2-3; no DNA is available, so the TRBD1 call from TCRdb remains unchecked. Germline CDR1 and CDR2: SQVTM and ANQGSEA. The CDR3 has 16 residues. CDR3 loop: CSVDSRLGGRTDTQYF.

This rearrangement joins TRBV5-1 to TRBJ2-7. Germline CDR1 reads SGHRS; CDR2 reads YFSETQ. The CDR3 runs to 16 residues. The CDR3 loop is CASSLAISGGLYEQYF.

V and J are TRBV7-8 and TRBJ2-2; TCRdb's assignment of TRBD2 cannot be checked, as there is no DNA. From germline, CDR1 is SGHVS and CDR2 FQNEAQ. There are 19 residues in the CDR3. CDR3 amino acids: CASSLARLAGLMNTGELFF.

The chain links TRBV28 to TRBJ2-7. Germline V gene data show CDR1 as MDHEN and CDR2 as SYDVKM. The CDR3 length is 11 residues. The CDR3 here is CASSTYYEQYF.

This sequence joins TRBV11-2 and TRBJ1-1. The CDR3 extends over 14 amino acids. Germline V CDR1 and CDR2: SGHAT, FQNNGV. CDR3: CASSLDLTSDLHFF.

The V gene is TRBV10-1, the J gene TRBJ2-2. This CDR3 region has 16 residues. Per the germline V gene, CDR1 is WNHNN and CDR2 is SYGVQD (reference sequence). This CDR3 is CASSDSTIKGTGELFF.

The genes are TRBV2 and TRBJ1-5. The CDR3 loop spans 13 amino acids. CDR1 is SNHLY, CDR2 FYNNEI, per germline. The CDR3 loop is CASTYGSNQPQHF.

The chain links TRBV7-7 to TRBJ2-5; as DNA is missing, the TRBD2 call by TCRdb cannot be tested. This CDR3 is 14 amino acids long. The germline CDR1 and CDR2 sequences are SSHAT and FNYEAQ (reference sequence). The CDR3 loop reads CASSPGLPRETQYF.

This rearrangement joins TRBV29-1 to TRBJ2-1; the TRBD1 assignment by TCRdb is unverifiable without DNA. The CDR3 consists of 17 residues. The germline V gene has CDR1 SQVTM and CDR2 ANQGSEA. The CDR3 sequence: CSAPGGGLVASYNEQFF.

The chain carries TRBV18 and TRBJ2-6; the D call from TCRdb, TRBD1, cannot be confirmed without DNA. CDR1 is KGHSH, CDR2 LQKENI, per germline. CDR3 length: 17 amino acids. The CDR3 loop reads CASSPSTGGSGANVLTF.